This is a list of T cell receptor beta chains from one sample in a study of radiotherapy plus CTLA-4 blockade in lung cancer. The method was immunoSEQ multiplex PCR; TCRdb's version includes in-frame clones alone and lacks a portion of them. The sample yields over 50,000 clones, around 79% seen once. The sample in question was peripheral blood, obtained from a patient treated with radiotherapy plus ipilimumab. The receptors were sampled from a human donor with non-small cell lung cancer who had a complete response to radiotherapy plus ipilimumab. The CDR3 runs from the conserved cysteine through the conserved F or W. Fields, in order: CDR3 protein, J gene, clone size, V gene. Only some rows state a clone size, as once, few, many or a class for expanded clones.

CASSLTSGDNQPQHF	TRBJ1-5	-	TRBV7-8
CASSVLQGLVNTEAFF	TRBJ1-1	-	TRBV19
CASSETGGGYTF	TRBJ1-2	-	TRBV5-4
CASRFSGGDNEQFF	TRBJ2-1	-	TRBV7-2
CASSPRGVGNNEQFF	TRBJ2-1	-	TRBV6-5
CASSFTSGTNEQFF	TRBJ2-1	-	TRBV7-9
CASSPEVQPTQYF	TRBJ2-5	-	TRBV18
CASSPAGRQVDNYGYTF	TRBJ1-2	-	TRBV5-1
CASSPGTASSPLHF	TRBJ1-6	medium-sized	TRBV18
CASSSFGGGRHEQYF	TRBJ2-7	-	TRBV5-4